This TCR beta chain was recovered during a study of blood T cell repertoires in COVID-19. The repertoire was sequenced with immunoSEQ multiplex PCR; TCRdb's copy has only in-frame clones and lacks some. Of about 420,000 clones listed, 70% to 90% are singletons. The sample consisted of peripheral blood. The TCR originated in a man between 18 and 29 years old with COVID-19, enrolled during active disease.

CDR3 sequence (DNA): TGCGCCAGCAGCGTAGGGGGCAGGGAAACCTACGAGCAGTACTTC. This encodes CASSVGGRETYEQYF. The chain employs TRBV5-1 and TRBJ2-7; TRBD1 agrees at 7 bases. CDR1 is SGHRS, CDR2 YFSETQ, per germline. V shed 4 bases and J 2 bases; nucleotides not matched to a gene: 9. The CDR3 covers 15 residues.